These T cell receptor beta chains were read from a single sample in a study of cytomegalovirus exposure and HLA in healthy donors. Method: immunoSEQ multiplex PCR; TCRdb's copy keeps in-frame clones and lacks some. Altogether about 120,000 clones are present, approximately 94% being singletons, with the ten largest covering 1.5% to 2%. What was sequenced was PBMCs. The receptors originated from a man between 18 and 35 years old in good health and CMV-seronegative. Each CDR3 is given with its conserved first and last residue. The order of the fields is V gene, J gene, clone size, D gene, CDR3 DNA, CDR3 protein. D genes are given only for firm matches. Some rows have no size entry. The others give once, few or many, or a class for an expanded clone.

TRBV6-5	TRBJ2-7	.	.	TGTGCCAGCAGTTACTCAACCCTATCTTACGAGCAGTACTTC	CASSYSTLSYEQYF
TRBV9	TRBJ2-7	.	TRBD2	TGTGCCAGCAGCGTAGTCGGAGCGGGAGGGGAGCAGTACTTC	CASSVVGAGGEQYF
TRBV5-1	TRBJ2-7	.	.	TGCGCCAGCAGCTTGGCAGCGGGCTCCTACGAGCAGTACTTC	CASSLAAGSYEQYF
TRBV28	TRBJ2-1	.	TRBD2	TGTGCCAGCAGCCCCTTCGGACTAGCGACGCATGAGCAGTTCTTC	CASSPFGLATHEQFF
TRBV28	TRBJ1-5	.	.	TGTGCCAGCAGATGGGGCTTGGATCAGCCCCAGCATTTT	CASRWGLDQPQHF
TRBV6-1	TRBJ2-5	.	TRBD1	TGTGCCAGCAGTTCCCCGGGACAGATCCAAGAGACCCAGTACTTC	CASSSPGQIQETQYF
TRBV7-3	TRBJ2-1	.	TRBD2	TGTGCCAGCGGGTTAGCGGGCCAAGGTGAGCAGTTCTTC	CASGLAGQGEQFF
TRBV2	TRBJ2-5	.	.	TGTGCCAGCAGTTCAGTCCGGGGGGAGACCCAGTACTTC	CASSSVRGETQYF
TRBV4-3	TRBJ2-2	.	.	TGCGCCAGCAGCAAAGGAGTCGAACTGAACACCGGGGAGCTGTTTTTT	CASSKGVELNTGELFF
TRBV19	TRBJ2-7	.	TRBD2	TGTGCCAGTAGTGTCACTTGGGGGACTAGCTACGAGCAGTACTTC	CASSVTWGTSYEQYF
TRBV11-3	TRBJ1-1	.	.	TGTGCCAGCAGCTTTTCAGGGTACACTGAAGCTTTCTTT	CASSFSGYTEAFF
TRBV6-5	TRBJ2-5	.	.	TGTGCCAGCAGCACAACAGCGGTCCCCGAGACCCAGTACTTC	CASSTTAVPETQYF
TRBV15	TRBJ2-7	.	TRBD1	TGTGCCACCAGCAGAGAGACAGGGAGCTACGAGCAGTACTTC	CATSRETGSYEQYF
TRBV19	TRBJ2-2	.	.	TGTGCCAGTAGTTCTTGGACGGAGGCGAACACCGGGGAGCTGTTTTTT	CASSSWTEANTGELFF
TRBV7-9	TRBJ2-3	.	TRBD1	TGTGCCAGCAGCCGTACCGGGACAGGGCACTCAGGGCAGTATTTT	CASSRTGTGHSGQYF
TRBV4-1	TRBJ1-2	.	TRBD1	TGCGCCAGCAGCCAAGATCCCTCAGGGGGCTCTAACTATGGCTACACCTTC	CASSQDPSGGSNYGYTF
TRBV5-4	TRBJ1-2	.	.	TGTGCCAGCAGCTTAGGAGACGGTTCTAACTATGGCTACACCTTC	CASSLGDGSNYGYTF
TRBV29-1	TRBJ2-7	.	TRBD1	TGCAGCGTGACGTCGGGACAGGGTTTTCACGAGCAGTACTTC	CSVTSGQGFHEQYF
TRBV7-2	TRBJ2-7	.	TRBD2	TGTGCCAGCACCGGACTAGACGAGCAGTACTTC	CASTGLDEQYF
TRBV9	TRBJ1-1	few	.	TGTGCCAGCAGCGTAGAGGGGGACACTGAAGCTTTCTTT	CASSVEGDTEAFF
TRBV19	TRBJ2-3	once	.	TGTGCCAGTTCGCGGGACCACACAGATACGCAGTATTTT	CASSRDHTDTQYF
TRBV19	TRBJ1-2	few	TRBD1	TGTGCCAGTAGTCCGATAGGACAGGTCCCCACCTATCGCTACACCTTC	CASSPIGQVPTYRYTF
TRBV6-4	TRBJ2-1	.	TRBD1	TGTGCCAGCAGTGACTCGACAGGGGGGAATGAGCAGTTCTTC	CASSDSTGGNEQFF
TRBV6-1	TRBJ2-7	.	TRBD2	TGTGCCAGCAGAAAAGGACTAGCGGGAGGGGACGAGCAGTACTTC	CASRKGLAGGDEQYF
TRBV6-6	TRBJ2-1	.	TRBD2	TGTGCCAGCAGTCCGGTAGCGGGAGGCCTTAATAATGAGCAGTTCTTC	CASSPVAGGLNNEQFF
TRBV9	TRBJ2-7	.	TRBD2	TGTGCCAGCAGCCCTGGGACTAGCGGGAGGTACGAGCAGTACTTC	CASSPGTSGRYEQYF
TRBV27	TRBJ1-1	.	TRBD1	TGTGCCAGCAGTTTACCAGGGGGGAACACTGAAGCTTTCTTT	CASSLPGGNTEAFF
TRBV5-1	TRBJ2-2	.	TRBD1	TGCGCCAGCAGCCCGACCCGGGACAGGTCGTCCGGGGAGCTGTTTTTT	CASSPTRDRSSGELFF
TRBV27	TRBJ2-7	.	.	TGTGCCAGCAGTAACCAAGGGAGCCACGAGCAGTACTTC	CASSNQGSHEQYF
TRBV6-1	TRBJ2-1	.	TRBD2	TGTGCCAGCAGCCCGCGGGGGAGCTCCTACAATGAGCAGTTCTTC	CASSPRGSSYNEQFF
TRBV11-3	TRBJ1-2	.	.	TGTGCCAGCAGCTTAGGCGGCATCCTCCACTATGGCTACACCTTC	CASSLGGILHYGYTF
TRBV2	TRBJ2-1	.	TRBD2	TGTGCCAGCAAACTAGCGGGAGGGGACAATGAGCAGTTCTTC	CASKLAGGDNEQFF
TRBV28	TRBJ1-5	.	.	TGTGCCAGCAGTTTACTGTACCGGGTTCAGCAGCCCCAGCATTTT	CASSLLYRVQQPQHF
TRBV9	TRBJ2-1	.	.	TGTGCCAGCAGCGTAGAGGGAGGGGGCAATGAGCAGTTCTTC	CASSVEGGGNEQFF
TRBV4-1	TRBJ1-4	.	.	TGCGCCAGCAGCCACCCTTCGAGGGCTCCCCAGGACGAAAAACTGTTTTTT	CASSHPSRAPQDEKLFF
TRBV4-3	TRBJ1-5	.	TRBD1	TGCGCCAGCAGCCAAGATCTGGCAGGGGGTAGCAATCAGCCCCAGCATTTT	CASSQDLAGGSNQPQHF
TRBV7-2	TRBJ2-7	.	TRBD2	TGTGCCAGCAGCGCTAGCCGGAGCGGGAGGACCTACGAGCAGTACTTC	CASSASRSGRTYEQYF
TRBV7-3	TRBJ1-1	once	.	TGTGCCAGCAGCATCGGGAAGAACACTGAAGCTTTCTTT	CASSIGKNTEAFF
TRBV18	TRBJ2-7	.	.	TGTGCCAGCTCACCACCCGGGGTAGCAAAGTACGAGCAGTACTTC	CASSPPGVAKYEQYF
TRBV19	TRBJ1-5	.	TRBD1	TGTGCCAGTAGTCCGACCGGGACAGGGGTAGGTCAGCCCCAGCATTTT	CASSPTGTGVGQPQHF
TRBV28	TRBJ2-5	.	.	TGTGCCAGCAGTCCCGGAGGGCCCGACGAGACCCAGTACTTC	CASSPGGPDETQYF
TRBV20-1	TRBJ2-4	.	.	TGCAGTGCTCCGGTTAACATTCAGTACTTC	CSAPVNIQYF
TRBV7-2	TRBJ2-1	.	TRBD2	TGTGCCAGCAGCCCGACTAGCGGGAGGGATAATGAGCAGTTCTTC	CASSPTSGRDNEQFF
TRBV4-3	TRBJ2-7	.	TRBD2	TGCGCCAGCAGCCAAGACCTAGCGGGAGGGCCGTGGGAGCAGTACTTC	CASSQDLAGGPWEQYF
TRBV7-2	TRBJ1-5	.	.	TGTGCCAGCAGCTTAGATGGGCAGAACTATCAGCCCCAGCATTTT	CASSLDGQNYQPQHF
TRBV30	TRBJ2-5	.	TRBD1	TGTGCCTGGAGTTACGGGACAGGCGGAGAGACCCAGTACTTC	CAWSYGTGGETQYF